A selection of T cell receptor beta chains follows, all from one sample in a study of T cells after yellow fever vaccination. TCRdb reprocessed the 5' RACE reads with MiXCR, giving one entry per CDR3 protein. The sample holds some 400,000 distinct CDR3 sequences; approximately 19% are singletons and the top ten take 15% to 20%. The specimen comprised PBMCs, sampled before the yellow fever booster vaccination. These receptors were taken from a man aged 18 to 30 who received the YFV17D yellow fever vaccine. CDR3s include the opening cysteine and the closing phenylalanine or tryptophan. The D gene is left open where the match is weak. Clone size is not always given. Where it is, it says once, few, many or a class for expanded clones.

D gene: .
clone size: .
V gene: TRBV27
J gene: TRBJ2-2
CDR3 DNA: TGTGCCAGCATGAGGGTGGCCGGGGAGCTGTTTTTT
CDR3 protein: CASMRVAGELFF

D gene: .
clone size: .
V gene: TRBV7-8
J gene: TRBJ2-5
CDR3 DNA: TGTGCCAGCAGGCGCTTTGAGGGTGGTGAGACCCAGTACTTC
CDR3 protein: CASRRFEGGETQYF

D gene: .
clone size: few
V gene: TRBV27
J gene: TRBJ2-5
CDR3 DNA: TGTGCCAGCAGTCCTGGACCGACGAAAGAGACCCAGTACTTC
CDR3 protein: CASSPGPTKETQYF

D gene: .
clone size: few
V gene: TRBV6-2/TRBV6-3
J gene: TRBJ2-2
CDR3 DNA: TGTGCCAGCAGCGGCCGGCACACCGGGGAGCTGTTTTTT
CDR3 protein: CASSGRHTGELFF

D gene: .
clone size: .
V gene: TRBV18
J gene: TRBJ1-3
CDR3 DNA: TGTGCCAGCTCACCACCGTCCGGAAGAAGCGGAAACACCATATATTTT
CDR3 protein: CASSPPSGRSGNTIYF

D gene: .
clone size: few
V gene: TRBV7-9
J gene: TRBJ2-5
CDR3 DNA: TGTGCCAGCAGCTCTCTGGTCGGCTTCGGTTCCGGAGAGACCCAGTACTTC
CDR3 protein: CASSSLVGFGSGETQYF

D gene: .
clone size: few
V gene: TRBV10-3
J gene: TRBJ2-1
CDR3 DNA: TGTGCCATCAGCGCTACAGTCTCCTACAATGAGCAGTTCTTC
CDR3 protein: CAISATVSYNEQFF

D gene: .
clone size: .
V gene: TRBV24-1
J gene: TRBJ1-1
CDR3 DNA: TGTGCCACCAGACAGAACACTGAAGCTTTCTTT
CDR3 protein: CATRQNTEAFF

D gene: .
clone size: .
V gene: TRBV18
J gene: TRBJ1-1
CDR3 DNA: TGTGCCAGCTCACCAACAGGGCAAACTGAAGCTTTCTTT
CDR3 protein: CASSPTGQTEAFF

D gene: .
clone size: .
V gene: TRBV29-1
J gene: TRBJ1-1
CDR3 DNA: TGCAGCGTTACCCTCCTGGGGTTTGAAGCTTTCTTT
CDR3 protein: CSVTLLGFEAFF

D gene: .
clone size: .
V gene: TRBV5-1
J gene: TRBJ1-6
CDR3 DNA: TGCGCCAGCAAAGACAGGCTCGACCGTAATTCACCCCTCCACTTT
CDR3 protein: CASKDRLDRNSPLHF

D gene: .
clone size: many
V gene: TRBV7-2
J gene: TRBJ2-1
CDR3 DNA: TGTGCCAGCAGCTCCCAACCCCCGACTAGCTCCTACAATGAGCAGTTCTTC
CDR3 protein: CASSSQPPTSSYNEQFF

D gene: .
clone size: .
V gene: TRBV18
J gene: TRBJ2-4
CDR3 DNA: TGTGCCAGCTCACCATCCCTAGCCAAAAACATTCAGTACTTC
CDR3 protein: CASSPSLAKNIQYF

D gene: .
clone size: few
V gene: TRBV4-3
J gene: TRBJ1-6
CDR3 DNA: TGCGCCAGCAGCCAAGACGTGTATTTTTCCCGGGACTCACCCCTCCACTTT
CDR3 protein: CASSQDVYFSRDSPLHF

D gene: .
clone size: .
V gene: TRBV20-1
J gene: TRBJ2-5
CDR3 DNA: TGCAGTGCCAACCCCCTAGCGCGCGAGACCCAGTACTTC
CDR3 protein: CSANPLARETQYF

D gene: .
clone size: .
V gene: TRBV6-2/TRBV6-3
J gene: TRBJ2-2
CDR3 DNA: TGTGCCAGCAGTTACTCGAACAGGGCAGCCGGGGAGCTGTTTTTT
CDR3 protein: CASSYSNRAAGELFF

D gene: .
clone size: many
V gene: TRBV7-8
J gene: TRBJ1-1
CDR3 DNA: TGTGCCAGCAGCTTAATGCAGAGGCGGGCGAACACTGAAGCTTTCTTT
CDR3 protein: CASSLMQRRANTEAFF

D gene: TRBD2
clone size: few
V gene: TRBV20-1
J gene: TRBJ2-1
CDR3 DNA: TGCAGTGCTAGTGGCGGGGGGACACCTGATGAGCAGTTCTTC
CDR3 protein: CSASGGGTPDEQFF

D gene: .
clone size: .
V gene: TRBV10-3
J gene: TRBJ1-5
CDR3 DNA: TGTGCCACCCTGGCCGGGCGGGAAGGGTATCAGCCCCAGCATTTT
CDR3 protein: CATLAGREGYQPQHF

D gene: TRBD1
clone size: few
V gene: TRBV6-2/TRBV6-3
J gene: TRBJ1-6
CDR3 DNA: TGTGCCAGCAGCCGGGGACAGGGGATGAGAAATTCACCCCTCCACTTT
CDR3 protein: CASSRGQGMRNSPLHF

D gene: .
clone size: .
V gene: TRBV6-1
J gene: TRBJ2-2
CDR3 DNA: TGTGCCAGCAGGGACCAAGATTACACCGGGGAGCTGTTTTTT
CDR3 protein: CASRDQDYTGELFF

D gene: .
clone size: .
V gene: TRBV10-1
J gene: TRBJ2-5
CDR3 DNA: TGCGCCAGCAGTGGCCAGCTCGGGGAGACCCAGTACTTC
CDR3 protein: CASSGQLGETQYF

D gene: .
clone size: many
V gene: TRBV29-1
J gene: TRBJ1-5
CDR3 DNA: TGCAGCGTTCAGGGTGAAAATCAGCCCCAGCATTTT
CDR3 protein: CSVQGENQPQHF

D gene: TRBD2
clone size: .
V gene: TRBV6-1
J gene: TRBJ2-5
CDR3 DNA: TGTGCCAGCAGTTACCGGGGGGGCAGGGAGGAGACCCAGTACTTC
CDR3 protein: CASSYRGGREETQYF

D gene: .
clone size: .
V gene: TRBV6-6
J gene: TRBJ1-3
CDR3 DNA: TGTGCCAGCAGTTATCAGAGGGAATCTGGAAACACCATATATTTT
CDR3 protein: CASSYQRESGNTIYF

D gene: .
clone size: .
V gene: TRBV12-3/TRBV12-4
J gene: TRBJ1-5
CDR3 DNA: TGTGCCAGCTCGCTCACCAGGGATCAGCCCCAGCATTTT
CDR3 protein: CASSLTRDQPQHF

D gene: TRBD2
clone size: .
V gene: TRBV12-3/TRBV12-4
J gene: TRBJ2-2
CDR3 DNA: TGTGCCAGCAGCTCTAGCGGGGGGACCACCGGGGAGCTGTTTTTT
CDR3 protein: CASSSSGGTTGELFF

D gene: .
clone size: few
V gene: TRBV27
J gene: TRBJ1-2
CDR3 DNA: TGTGCCAGCAGTGCGAGGGGACCCTATGGCTACACCTTC
CDR3 protein: CASSARGPYGYTF

D gene: .
clone size: few
V gene: TRBV10-3
J gene: TRBJ1-5
CDR3 DNA: TGTGCCATCAGTGACGAAGGGGATCAGCCCCAGCATTTT
CDR3 protein: CAISDEGDQPQHF

D gene: TRBD2
clone size: many
V gene: TRBV3-1
J gene: TRBJ2-2
CDR3 DNA: TGTGCCAGCAGCCCTCATACTAGCGGGGGCGTCACCGGGGAGCTGTTTTTT
CDR3 protein: CASSPHTSGGVTGELFF

D gene: TRBD2
clone size: .
V gene: TRBV3-1
J gene: TRBJ2-2
CDR3 DNA: TGTGCCAGCGGATCGGGACTAGCTACCGGGGAGCTGTTTTTT
CDR3 protein: CASGSGLATGELFF

D gene: .
clone size: many
V gene: TRBV7-6
J gene: TRBJ2-3
CDR3 DNA: TGTGCCAGCAGCTTACCGGCCGGGACTAGCACAGATACGCAGTATTTT
CDR3 protein: CASSLPAGTSTDTQYF

D gene: .
clone size: .
V gene: TRBV5-1
J gene: TRBJ1-1
CDR3 DNA: TGCGCCAGCAGCTTGGTTGGGGGGCGAACTGAAGCTTTCTTT
CDR3 protein: CASSLVGGRTEAFF

D gene: TRBD2
clone size: .
V gene: TRBV12-3/TRBV12-4
J gene: TRBJ2-3
CDR3 DNA: TGTGCCAGCAGTTTTTCTCTAGCGGGGGATACGCAGTATTTT
CDR3 protein: CASSFSLAGDTQYF

D gene: .
clone size: .
V gene: TRBV20-1
J gene: TRBJ2-3
CDR3 DNA: TGCAGTGCTGGACCGGGACTCCTCACAGATACGCAGTATTTT
CDR3 protein: CSAGPGLLTDTQYF

D gene: TRBD1
clone size: .
V gene: TRBV5-4
J gene: TRBJ2-3
CDR3 DNA: TGTGCCAGTAAACCAACAGGGGGCAACACAGATACGCAGTATTTT
CDR3 protein: CASKPTGGNTDTQYF

D gene: .
clone size: few
V gene: TRBV20-1
J gene: TRBJ2-3
CDR3 DNA: TGCAGTGCGCGACAGCCCACAGATACGCAGTATTTT
CDR3 protein: CSARQPTDTQYF

D gene: TRBD2
clone size: .
V gene: TRBV27
J gene: TRBJ2-1
CDR3 DNA: TGTGCCAGCAGACAACTAGCGGGGGGTGCCTACAATGAGCAGTTCTTC
CDR3 protein: CASRQLAGGAYNEQFF

D gene: .
clone size: few
V gene: TRBV12-3/TRBV12-4
J gene: TRBJ2-1
CDR3 DNA: TGTGCCAGCACCCCCGACCTGACTAGCAATGAGCAGTTCTTC
CDR3 protein: CASTPDLTSNEQFF

D gene: .
clone size: .
V gene: TRBV14
J gene: TRBJ2-5
CDR3 DNA: TGTGCCAGCAGCCATACGGAGACCCAGTACTTC
CDR3 protein: CASSHTETQYF

D gene: .
clone size: few
V gene: TRBV5-5
J gene: TRBJ2-1
CDR3 DNA: TGTGCCAGCAGCTCCCCCGTTGGGGGCTCTGAGCAGTTCTTC
CDR3 protein: CASSSPVGGSEQFF

D gene: .
clone size: few
V gene: TRBV5-1
J gene: TRBJ2-7
CDR3 DNA: TGCGCCAGCAGCTTGGACGGGAATCCCTACGAGCAGTACTTC
CDR3 protein: CASSLDGNPYEQYF

D gene: TRBD1
clone size: .
V gene: TRBV7-2
J gene: TRBJ2-5
CDR3 DNA: TGTGCCAGCAACCCGACAGGGTTAGATATAGAGACCCAGTACTTC
CDR3 protein: CASNPTGLDIETQYF

D gene: .
clone size: many
V gene: TRBV18
J gene: TRBJ1-1
CDR3 DNA: TGTGCCAGCTCACCCGGATCAGTGAACACTGAAGCTTTCTTT
CDR3 protein: CASSPGSVNTEAFF

D gene: .
clone size: few
V gene: TRBV12-3/TRBV12-4
J gene: TRBJ1-2
CDR3 DNA: TGTGCCAGCAGTCCCGGGGACGTAGGGCTTGGGGGCTACACCTTC
CDR3 protein: CASSPGDVGLGGYTF